Included here is one TCR beta chain sequence, with context. The antigen is unknown. This record comes from a study of CD4 T cells in relation to SARS-CoV-2 and coronaviruses. Whole-study results and caveats: About 65% of donors had memory CD4+ clonotypes crossrecognizing SARS-CoV-2 and common cold coronavirus spike.

CDR1 MDHEN and CDR2 SYDVKM come from the germline V gene. V trimming: 3 bases; J trimming: 8 bases; junction bases outside the gene matches: 8. The CDR3 extends over 15 amino acids. Unexposed donor CD4+ T cells date from about 2011-2018, before the COVID-19 pandemic. Isolation of CD4+ T cells took place after around 11 days in culture. Repertoires were generated with immunoSEQ multiplex PCR, while TCRdb's copy carries only in-frame clones and drops some. The sample records approximately 20,000 clones, over 65% being singletons. Sequencing used CD4+ T cells from PBMCs, cultured in vitro. V gene TRBV28 combines with J gene TRBJ2-1; TRBD1 aligns across 9 bases. This clonotype was obtained from a human donor in good health. The CDR3 protein is CASSFFVRQGDEQFF. The CDR3 coding sequence is TGTGCCAGCAGTTTTTTCGTGAGACAGGGGGATGAGCAGTTCTTC.